Sequencing of this T cell receptor (beta chain) was carried out in a study of cytomegalovirus exposure and HLA in healthy donors. Looking at the study overall: Earlier, 150 million to 200 million T cells were analyzed, and some 120 million unique TCR beta sequences were found among them. When over 300 donors were genotyped, roughly 82% of them were found to fall in the Caucasian-associated ancestry cluster.

Trimming took 1 base from V and 4 from J, leaving 11 bases between them. The CDR3 has 15 amino acids. Germline CDR1 and CDR2: LGHNA and YSLEER. Primers: 60 Vbeta forward and 13 Jbeta reverse. TCRdb keeps only in-frame clones here, not all; method: immunoSEQ multiplex PCR. The sample shows 150,000 or so clones, more than 75% of them seen only once. General study results and limits: The study flagged some 170 TCR beta chains as cytomegalovirus-associated. Through in vitro validation, three CMV-associated chains were shown to be specific for CMV antigens.

In regard to this clone: What it binds is unknown.

Sequenced material: PBMCs. V usage is TRBV4-3 and J usage is TRBJ2-1, with D maybe TRBD1 (5 bases). The sequence was collected from a woman aged 40 to 50 in good health and CMV-seronegative. Written as DNA, the CDR3 is TGCGCCAGCAGCCAAGGAAATCAGGGTTACAATGAGCAGTTCTTC. Protein product: CASSQGNQGYNEQFF.